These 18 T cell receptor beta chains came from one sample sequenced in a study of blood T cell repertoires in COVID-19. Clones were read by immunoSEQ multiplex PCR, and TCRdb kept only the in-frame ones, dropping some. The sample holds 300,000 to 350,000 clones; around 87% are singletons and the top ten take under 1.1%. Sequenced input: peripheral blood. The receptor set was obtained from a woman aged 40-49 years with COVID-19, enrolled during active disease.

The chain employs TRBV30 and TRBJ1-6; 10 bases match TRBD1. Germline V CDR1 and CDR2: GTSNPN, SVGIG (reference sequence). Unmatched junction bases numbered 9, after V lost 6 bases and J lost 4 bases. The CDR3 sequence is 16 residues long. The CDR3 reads CACRLTGGNYNSPLHF. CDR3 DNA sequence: TGTGCCTGTCGTTTGACAGGGGGCAATTATAATTCACCCCTCCACTTT.

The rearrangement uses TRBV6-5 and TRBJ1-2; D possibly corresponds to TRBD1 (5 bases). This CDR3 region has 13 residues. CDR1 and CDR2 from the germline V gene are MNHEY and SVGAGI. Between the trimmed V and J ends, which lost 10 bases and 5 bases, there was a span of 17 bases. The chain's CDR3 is CATFPGAGYGYTF. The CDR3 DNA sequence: TGTGCCACCTTCCCCGGGGCGGGATATGGCTACACCTTC.

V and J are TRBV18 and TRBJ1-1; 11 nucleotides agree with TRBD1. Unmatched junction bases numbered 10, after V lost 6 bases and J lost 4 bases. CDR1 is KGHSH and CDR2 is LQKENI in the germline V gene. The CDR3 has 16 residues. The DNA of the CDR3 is TGTGCCAGCTCGCCAACTACCGGGACAGGGGGCACTGAAGCTTTCTTT. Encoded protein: CASSPTTGTGGTEAFF. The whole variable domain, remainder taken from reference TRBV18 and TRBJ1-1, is NAGVMQNPRHLVRRRGQEARLRCSPMKGHSHVYWYRQLPEEGLKFMVYLQKENIIDESGMPKERFSAEFPKEGPSILRIQQVVRGDSAAYFCASSPTTGTGGTEAFFGQGTRLTVV.

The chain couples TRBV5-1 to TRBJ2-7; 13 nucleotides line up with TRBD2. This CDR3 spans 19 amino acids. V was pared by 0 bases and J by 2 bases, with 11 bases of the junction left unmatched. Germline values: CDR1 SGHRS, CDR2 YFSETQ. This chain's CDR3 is CASSLARTSGGRTTYEQYF. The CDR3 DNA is TGCGCCAGCAGCTTGGCTCGGACTAGCGGGGGTCGAACTACCTACGAGCAGTACTTC.

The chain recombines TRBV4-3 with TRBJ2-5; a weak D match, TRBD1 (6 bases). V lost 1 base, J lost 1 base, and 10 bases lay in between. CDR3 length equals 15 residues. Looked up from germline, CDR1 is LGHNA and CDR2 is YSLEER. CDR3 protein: CASSQGGLLQETQYF. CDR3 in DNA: TGCGCCAGCAGCCAAGGGGGGCTACTCCAAGAGACCCAGTACTTC.

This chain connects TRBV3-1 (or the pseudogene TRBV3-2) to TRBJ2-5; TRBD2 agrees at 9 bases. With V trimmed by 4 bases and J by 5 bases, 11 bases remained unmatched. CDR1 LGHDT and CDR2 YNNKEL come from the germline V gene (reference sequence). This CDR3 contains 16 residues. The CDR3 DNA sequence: TGTGCCAGCAGCCGGTCCCCGGTAGCGGGAGAGGAGACCCAGTACTTC. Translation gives CASSRSPVAGEETQYF.

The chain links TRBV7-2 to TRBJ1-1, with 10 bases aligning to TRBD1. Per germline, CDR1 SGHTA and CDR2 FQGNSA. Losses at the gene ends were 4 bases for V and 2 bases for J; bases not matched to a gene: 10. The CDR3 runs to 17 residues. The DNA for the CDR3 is TGTGCCAGCAGCTCCGGGACAGGGGTAATCCCCAACACTGAAGCTTTCTTT. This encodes CASSSGTGVIPNTEAFF.

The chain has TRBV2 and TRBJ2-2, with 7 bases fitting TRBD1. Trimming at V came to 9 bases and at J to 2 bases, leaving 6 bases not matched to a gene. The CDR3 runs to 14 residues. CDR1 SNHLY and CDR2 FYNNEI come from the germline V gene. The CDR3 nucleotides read TGTGCCAGTAGGGACAGAGTTAACACCGGGGAGCTGTTTTTT. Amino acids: CASRDRVNTGELFF.

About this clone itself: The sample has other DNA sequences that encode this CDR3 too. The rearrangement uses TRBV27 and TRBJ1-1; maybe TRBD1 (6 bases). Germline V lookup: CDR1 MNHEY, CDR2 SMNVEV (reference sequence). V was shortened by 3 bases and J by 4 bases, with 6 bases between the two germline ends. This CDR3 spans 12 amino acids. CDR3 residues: CASSFRGTEAFF. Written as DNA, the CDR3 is TGTGCCAGCAGTTTCAGGGGCACTGAAGCTTTCTTT.

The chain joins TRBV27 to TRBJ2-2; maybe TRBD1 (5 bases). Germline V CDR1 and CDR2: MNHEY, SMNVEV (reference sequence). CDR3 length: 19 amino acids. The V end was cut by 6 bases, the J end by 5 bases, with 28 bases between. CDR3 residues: CASRPPRPDSSVRTGELFF. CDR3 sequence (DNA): TGTGCCAGCAGGCCCCCGCGACCCGACAGTTCAGTGAGGACCGGGGAGCTGTTTTTT.

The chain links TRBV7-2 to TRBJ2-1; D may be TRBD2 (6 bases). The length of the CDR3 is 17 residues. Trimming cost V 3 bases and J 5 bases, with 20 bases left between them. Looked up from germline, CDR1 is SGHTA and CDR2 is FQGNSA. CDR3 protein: CASSFISGLLLNNEQFF. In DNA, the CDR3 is TGTGCCAGCAGCTTTATTAGCGGCCTACTTCTAAACAATGAGCAGTTCTTC.

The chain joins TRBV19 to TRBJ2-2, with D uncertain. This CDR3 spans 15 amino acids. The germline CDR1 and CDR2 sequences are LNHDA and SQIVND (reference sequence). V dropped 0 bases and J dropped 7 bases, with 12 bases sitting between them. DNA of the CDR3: TGTGCCAGTAGTATAGAACCCCCGGGTCTCGGGGAGCTGTTTTTT. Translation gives CASSIEPPGLGELFF.

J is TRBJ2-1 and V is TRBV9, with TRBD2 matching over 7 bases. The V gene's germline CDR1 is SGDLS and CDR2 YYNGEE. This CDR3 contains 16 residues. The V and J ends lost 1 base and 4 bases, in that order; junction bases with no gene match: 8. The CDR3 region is CASSVHGGTLYNEQFF. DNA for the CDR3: TGTGCCAGCAGCGTACACGGGGGGACCTTATACAATGAGCAGTTCTTC.

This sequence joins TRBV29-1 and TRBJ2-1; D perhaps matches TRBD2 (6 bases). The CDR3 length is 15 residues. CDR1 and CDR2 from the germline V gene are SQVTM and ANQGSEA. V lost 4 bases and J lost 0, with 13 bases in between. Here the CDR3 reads CSVVPSVSSYNEQFF. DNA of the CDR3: TGCAGCGTTGTCCCTAGCGTGAGCTCCTACAATGAGCAGTTCTTC.

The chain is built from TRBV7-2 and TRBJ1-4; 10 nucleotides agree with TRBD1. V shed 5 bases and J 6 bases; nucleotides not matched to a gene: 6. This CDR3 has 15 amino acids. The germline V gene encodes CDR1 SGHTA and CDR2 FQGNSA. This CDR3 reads CASSTDRGRDEKLFF. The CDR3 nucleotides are TGTGCCAGCAGCACAGACAGGGGGCGCGATGAAAAACTGTTTTTT.

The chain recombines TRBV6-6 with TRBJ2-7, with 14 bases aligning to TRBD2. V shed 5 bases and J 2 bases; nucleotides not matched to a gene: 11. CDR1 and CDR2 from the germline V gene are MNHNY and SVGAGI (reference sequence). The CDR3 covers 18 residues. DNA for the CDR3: TGTGCCAGCAGTCGTCGACTAGCGGGAGGGGGGGGAACCTACGAGCAGTACTTC. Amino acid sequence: CASSRRLAGGGGTYEQYF.

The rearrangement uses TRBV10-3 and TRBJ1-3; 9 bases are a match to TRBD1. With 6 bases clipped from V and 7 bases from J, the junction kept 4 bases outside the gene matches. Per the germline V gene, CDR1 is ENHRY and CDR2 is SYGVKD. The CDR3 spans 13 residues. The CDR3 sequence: CAIRGQGENTIYF. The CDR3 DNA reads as TGTGCCATCAGGGGACAGGGAGAGAACACCATATATTTT.

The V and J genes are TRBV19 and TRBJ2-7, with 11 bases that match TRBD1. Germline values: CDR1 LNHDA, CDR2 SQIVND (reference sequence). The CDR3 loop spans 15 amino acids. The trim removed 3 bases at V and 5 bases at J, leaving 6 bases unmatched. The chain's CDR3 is CASSMPGQGGNEQYF. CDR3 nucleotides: TGTGCCAGTAGTATGCCGGGACAGGGGGGAAACGAGCAGTACTTC.